These 10 T cell receptor beta chains originate from one sample sequenced in a study of blood T cell repertoires in COVID-19. Clones were sequenced by immunoSEQ multiplex PCR, and TCRdb holds only the in-frame ones, with some missing. The table has about 350,000 clones, approximately 91% seen once. Sequences were obtained from PBMCs or T cells enriched from blood (not recorded which). Source of these receptors: a woman in her thirties who had been exposed to COVID-19.

The genes are TRBV18 and TRBJ2-2; the match to TRBD2 covers 7 bases. This CDR3 comprises 15 residues. The germline V gene has CDR1 KGHSH and CDR2 LQKENI. The V segment lost 9 bases and the J segment 4 bases; nucleotides outside the gene matches: 11. CDR3 coding DNA: TGTGCCAGTCCTTTGTCTAGCGGACGCACCGGGGAGCTGTTTTTT. Amino acid sequence: CASPLSSGRTGELFF.

This clone was seen just once. This rearrangement joins TRBV27 to TRBJ2-1; 8 bases line up with TRBD1. Germline loops: CDR1 MNHEY, CDR2 SMNVEV (reference sequence). This CDR3 is built from 14 residues. The trim removed 2 bases at V and 3 bases at J, leaving 0 bases unmatched. The CDR3, as DNA: TGTGCCAGCAGTTTAACAGGGGGCTACAATGAGCAGTTCTTC. Translation: CASSLTGGYNEQFF.

This sequence joins TRBV6-5 and TRBJ2-7; 7 bases are a match to TRBD1. The J segment lost 3 bases and the V segment lost 6 bases, leaving 11 bases of the junction unmatched. This CDR3 region has 15 residues. Germline loops: CDR1 MNHEY, CDR2 SVGAGI. The CDR3 DNA follows: TGTGCCAGCAGCCCCTCTTTGACAGGGAACTACGAGCAGTACTTC. It specifies CASSPSLTGNYEQYF.

This clone was detected once. The chain is built from TRBV10-2 and TRBJ2-7, with D uncertain. Trimming shortened V by 3 bases and J by 0 bases, and 15 bases separated the two germline ends. This CDR3 region has 16 residues. Germline assignment: CDR1 WSHSY and CDR2 SAAADI. The CDR3 region has the DNA TGCGCCAGCAGTGACCCCTCTGTCTCGTACTCCTACGAGCAGTACTTC. This sequence encodes CASSDPSVSYSYEQYF.

The rearrangement joins TRBV7-9 to TRBJ2-7; D uncertain. V lost 0 bases and J 5 bases, leaving 8 bases between the germline ends. Germline V gives CDR1 SEHNR, CDR2 FQNEAQ (reference sequence). There are 13 residues in the CDR3. The CDR3 DNA reads as TGTGCCAGCAGCTTAGCGGGTGACAACGAGCAGTACTTC. This gives the protein CASSLAGDNEQYF.

The chain joins TRBV7-2 to TRBJ2-7; 8 bases match TRBD2. The CDR3 has 17 amino acids. With 5 bases clipped from V and 6 bases from J, the junction kept 18 bases outside the gene matches. Germline CDR1 is SGHTA and CDR2 is FQGNSA. CDR3 region: CASSIKGLAGNAGEQYF. For the CDR3, the DNA is TGTGCCAGCAGCATCAAGGGGCTAGCGGGTAATGCTGGCGAGCAGTACTTC.

This clone was observed a single time. V is TRBV10-3 and J is TRBJ1-5, with D unresolved. This CDR3 comprises 15 residues. The V end was cut by 4 bases, the J end by 5 bases, with 15 bases between. Per the germline V gene, CDR1 is ENHRY and CDR2 is SYGVKD. This CDR3 is CAISAEGLGYQPQHF. CDR3 nucleotide sequence: TGTGCCATCAGTGCGGAGGGCTTGGGGTATCAGCCCCAGCATTTT.

The V call is TRBV10-3, the J call TRBJ1-2; 11 bases match TRBD1. V lost 6 bases, J lost 8 bases, and 8 bases stayed unmatched. The CDR3 has 14 amino acids. The V gene's germline CDR1 is ENHRY and CDR2 SYGVKD. The CDR3 nucleotides are TGTGCCATCAGACGGGACAGGGGGGAAGGAGGCTACACCTTC. This sequence encodes CAIRRDRGEGGYTF.

This clone was recorded once. The V and J genes are TRBV5-1 and TRBJ2-2; TRBD2 might be the D (6 bases). The CDR3 is 15 residues long. CDR1 SGHRS and CDR2 YFSETQ come from the germline V gene. Trimming removed 7 bases from V and 4 bases from J, with 17 bases in between. DNA of the CDR3: TGCGCCAGCGGCCTTCGGGGGAGCGGCACCGGGGAGCTGTTTTTT. Translating it yields CASGLRGSGTGELFF. The complete variable domain, with remaining parts taken from reference TRBV5-1 and TRBJ2-2, reads KAGVTQTPRYLIKTRGQQVTLSCSPISGHRSVSWYQQTPGQGLQFLFEYFSETQRNKGNFPGRFSGRQFSNSRSEMNVSTLELGDSALYLCASGLRGSGTGELFFGEGSRLTVL.

The chain recombines TRBV6-5 with TRBJ2-1; 7 nucleotides agree with TRBD2. V shed 6 bases, J shed 8 bases, and the junction held 13 bases outside the gene matches. Germline V lookup: CDR1 MNHEY, CDR2 SVGAGI. The CDR3 has 15 amino acids. Here the CDR3 reads CASSLGPGGSDEQFF. Here the CDR3 DNA reads TGTGCCAGCAGCTTAGGACCGGGAGGTAGCGATGAGCAGTTCTTC.